This T cell receptor beta chain was recorded in a study of beta chain features in type 1 diabetes. Every isolated RNA sample was fully reverse transcribed, so sequencing captured expressed TCRB transcripts. Assay used: immunoSEQ multiplex PCR; TCRdb lists only in-frame clones, some missing. This sample has tens of thousands of clones; around 49% occur once, and the top ten carry 0.7%. CDR3 length: 16 amino acids. Germline CDR1 and CDR2: MNHEY and SVGAGI. Trimming left V 0 bases short and J 6 bases short, with 14 bases between. Overall study results and limits: All four CD4+ subsets of Type 1 diabetes patients contained TCRB CDR3s that were moderately but significantly shorter.

There are a few counts of this clone. The antigen remains unidentified. Material: central memory CD4+ T cells from blood. The chain links TRBV6-5 to TRBJ2-2; D is perhaps TRBD2 (7 bases). This TCR was recovered from a man aged 25 to 40 with type 1 diabetes. CDR3 in amino acids: CASSYSVGGHPGELFF. CDR3 nucleotide sequence: TGTGCCAGCAGTTACTCGGTGGGGGGGCATCCCGGGGAGCTGTTTTTT.